Below, 8 T cell receptor beta chains from the same sample are listed, as sequenced in a study of Ad26.COV2.S vaccination and SARS-CoV-2 variants. Method: immunoSEQ multiplex PCR; TCRdb's copy keeps in-frame clones and lacks some. The table includes 300,000 to 400,000 clones, roughly 84% detected once. Treatment in this sample: approximately 18 received Ad26.COV2.S at low or high dose, single or two shots; about 5 received placebo; per-sample allocation not given. Samples were taken on day 63 after the first vaccine or placebo injection. The material was peripheral blood, obtained in a trial of Ad26.COV2.S vaccine versus placebo. Receptor source: a person between 18 and 60 years old who received the Ad26.COV2.S COVID-19 vaccine or a placebo.

The genes are TRBV7-2 and TRBJ2-2; D might be TRBD1 or TRBD2, each matching 5 bases. V lost 5 bases to trimming and J lost 6 bases, with 22 bases between them. Germline loops: CDR1 SGHTA, CDR2 FQGNSA. This CDR3 contains 17 residues. DNA for the CDR3: TGTGCCAGCAGCCAGATTATCGGTGGGGGAAGAGCCGGGGAGCTGTTTTTT. This translates into CASSQIIGGGRAGELFF. The whole variable domain, remainder taken from reference TRBV7-2 and TRBJ2-2, is GAGVSQSPSNKVTEKGKDVELRCDPISGHTALYWYRQSLGQGLEFLIYFQGNSAPDKSGLPSDRFSAERTGGSVSTLTIQRTQQEDSAVYLCASSQIIGGGRAGELFFGEGSRLTVL.

The rearrangement uses TRBV5-1 and TRBJ1-1; D remains ambiguous. Trimming removed 1 base from V and 2 bases from J, with 3 bases in between. In germline, CDR1 is SGHRS, CDR2 YFSETQ. CDR3 size: 12 residues. The CDR3 bases are TGCGCCAGCAGCTTGCGAAACACTGAAGCTTTCTTT. Amino acids: CASSLRNTEAFF.

This sequence joins TRBV9 and TRBJ2-5; 7 nucleotides align to TRBD1. The CDR3 is made up of 15 amino acids. Trimming removed 0 bases from V and 5 bases from J; junction bases left unmatched: 7. The germline V gene encodes CDR1 SGDLS and CDR2 YYNGEE. The CDR3 bases are TGTGCCAGCAGCGTAGCAGGGGGAAACAGGGAGACCCAGTACTTC. This codes for CASSVAGGNRETQYF.

V is TRBV25-1 and J is TRBJ2-7; TRBD1 matches at 12 bases. Looked up from germline, CDR1 is MGHDK and CDR2 is SYGVNS. CDR3 size: 15 residues. Trimming at V came to 4 bases and at J to 7 bases, leaving 8 bases not matched to a gene. The CDR3 nucleotides read TGTGCCAGCAGTGGGGCGGGACAGGGGGCGCGTGAGCAGTACTTC. It yields the protein CASSGAGQGAREQYF.

The CDR3 sequence is CASSPERPGHYSGNTIYF. CDR3 coding DNA: TGTGCCAGCTCACCGGAGAGGCCAGGCCACTACTCTGGAAACACCATATATTTT. The V call is TRBV18, the J call TRBJ1-3; D unclear. Looked up from germline, CDR1 is KGHSH and CDR2 is LQKENI. The V end lost 3 bases, the J end lost 0 bases, and 18 bases lay between the germline ends. The CDR3 totals 18 residues.

The chain uses TRBV15 and TRBJ2-7; 8 positions match TRBD2. The V gene end was trimmed by 5 bases and the J gene end by 7 bases; junction bases not matched to a gene: 13. Germline V lookup: CDR1 LNHNV, CDR2 YYDKDF (reference sequence). The CDR3 totals 15 residues. The CDR3 DNA reads as TGTGCCACCAGCCCGTTGGCGGGGGGACGGGGTGAGCAGTACTTC. Translating it yields CATSPLAGGRGEQYF.

The chain joins TRBV9 to TRBJ1-6, with D unclear. The CDR3 covers 15 residues. Trimming removed 0 bases from V and 7 bases from J, with 11 bases in between. From germline, CDR1 is SGDLS and CDR2 YYNGEE. In DNA, the CDR3 is TGTGCCAGCAGCGTAGAATTGGGCTACAATTCACCCCTCCACTTT. This encodes CASSVELGYNSPLHF.

The rearrangement joins TRBV14 to TRBJ2-7; D tentatively reads TRBD1 or TRBD2 (6 bases each). The germline V gene encodes CDR1 SGHDN and CDR2 FVKESK. V was cut by 0 bases and J by 2 bases, with 8 bases left in between. This CDR3 comprises 14 residues. CDR3 amino acids: CASSQEGGPYEQYF. CDR3 bases: TGTGCCAGCAGCCAAGAGGGGGGCCCCTACGAGCAGTACTTC.